The source of this T cell receptor beta chain is a study of T cell changes during pregnancy in multiple sclerosis. The CDR3 is 15 amino acids. Germline V gives CDR1 SGHRS, CDR2 YFSETQ. Trimming cost V 0 bases and J 6 bases; bases outside gene matches: 2. Sequenced by immunoSEQ multiplex PCR; TCRdb stores in-frame clones only, minus some. The sample yields about 36,000 clones, over 90% seen once. This chain connects TRBV5-1 to TRBJ2-1; TRBD1 agrees at 11 bases. The starting material was CD4+ T cells from peripheral blood mononuclear cells, obtained in the third trimester of pregnancy. This clonotype was obtained from a female donor in good health, enrolled as a control in a pregnancy study. The CDR3 protein is CASSLEGTGGNEQFF. The CDR3 coding sequence is TGCGCCAGCAGCTTGGAGGGGACAGGGGGCAATGAGCAGTTCTTC.